This TCR beta chain was sequenced during a study of spatial heterogeneity in lung cancer (dated by TCRdb to between 2018 and 2021). Background for the entire study: More beta-chain than alpha-chain transcripts were consistently detected, likely reflecting higher beta-chain transcript abundance. In the raw uncorrected reads, each unique combination of TCR and UMI appeared more than ten times on average. Both alpha and beta chains were TCR-sequenced in samples taken at surgery, namely 220 tumor regions, approximately 66 matched nontumor lung samples and over 55 PBMC samples. The study linked features of the TCR repertoire to counts of nonsynonymous mutations, which were determined by whole-exome sequencing of tumor tissue. TCR alpha and beta repertoires were quantitatively compared across multiple tumor regions, matched nontumor lung and blood in non-small cell lung cancer. Study-wide findings and limitations: Confirming at a functional level the hypothesis that regional TCRs recognize regional mutations was considered to require additional single-cell paired TCR alpha and beta sequencing. Ubiquitous expanded tumor TCRs were found in blood more often at tumor resection than at routine follow-up.

This sample's time point label indicates: sample taken at primary tumor resection. Without any cell sorting, TCR sequencing was performed on whole RNA extracted either from tumor and nontumor lung tissue or from cryopreserved PBMC samples. Donors were 65 to 85 patients with early-stage, untreated non-small cell lung cancer from the lung TRACERx cohort. Only patients for whom sufficient RNA was available from at least two tumor regions were selected for TCR sequencing. In its sample, this clonotype was seen a few times. Its antigen is not yet known. Per-nucleotide qualities are absent, and no much larger clonotype sits a single base away. The germline V gene gives CDR1 as SGHRS and CDR2 as YFSETQ. The CDR3, cysteine through phenylalanine, is 14 amino acids long. Only the CDR3 DNA stays, 42 bases, in frame from base 1. At the junction V is shortened by 4 bases and J by 5 bases, with 15 bases in between.

Receptor libraries were prepared by 5' RACE. TCRdb names NextSeq 500 as the instrument used. The TCR library protocol attached a unique molecular identifier to each TCR cDNA molecule to allow correction of PCR and sequencing errors. Concerning the study's data processing: TCR identification, UMI-based error correction and CDR3 extraction were performed with Decombinator tools. TCRs above a frequency of 2 per 1,000, corresponding to the top 1% of the tumor frequency distribution, were defined as expanded. Rényi diversity was computed with the R vegan package after subsampling each repertoire 100 times to 5,000 TCRs. CDR3 similarity networks were built from amino acid triplet string-kernel similarity, with CDR3s being connected when pairwise similarity was above 0.82. TCRdb trimmed public reads at Q25 via fastp, called clones via MiXCR and kept in-frame beta chains. Every distinct CDR3 protein forms one entry, paired with its most common genes and DNA. These V and J calls originate from TCRdb's pipeline instead of the authors' own analysis. This sample gives tens of thousands of distinct CDR3 sequences in total; 9.5% to 15% of them show up just once. The ten largest clones represent about 38% of the sample.

The sequence came from a male donor with early-stage non-small cell lung cancer. Sequenced material: PBMCs, taken at surgery. The chain couples TRBV5-1 to TRBJ1-1, and perhaps TRBD1 as D gene, on 5 matching bases. In nucleotide form, the sequence is TGCGCCAGCAGCACCCGGGACCCCGGAACTGAAGCTTTCTTT. Translated, it reads CASSTRDPGTEAFF.